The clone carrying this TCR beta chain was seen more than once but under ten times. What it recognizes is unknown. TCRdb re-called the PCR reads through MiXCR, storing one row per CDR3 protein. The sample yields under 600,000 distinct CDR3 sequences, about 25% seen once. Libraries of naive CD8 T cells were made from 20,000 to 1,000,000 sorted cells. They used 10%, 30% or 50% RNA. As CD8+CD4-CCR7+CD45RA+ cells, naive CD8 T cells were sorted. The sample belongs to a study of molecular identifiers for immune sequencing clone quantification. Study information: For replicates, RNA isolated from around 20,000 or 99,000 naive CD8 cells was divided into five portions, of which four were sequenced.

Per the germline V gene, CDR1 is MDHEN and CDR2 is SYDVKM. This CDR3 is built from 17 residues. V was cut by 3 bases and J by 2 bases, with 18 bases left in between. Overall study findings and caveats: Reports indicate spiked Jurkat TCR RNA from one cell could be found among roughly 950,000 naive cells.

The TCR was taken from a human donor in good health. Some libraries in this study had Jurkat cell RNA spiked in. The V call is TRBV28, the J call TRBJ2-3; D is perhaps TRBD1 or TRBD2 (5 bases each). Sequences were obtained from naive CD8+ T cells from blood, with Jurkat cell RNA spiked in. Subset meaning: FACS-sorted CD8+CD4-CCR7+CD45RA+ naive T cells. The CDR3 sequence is CASSLGRSGAYTDTQYF. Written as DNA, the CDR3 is TGTGCCAGCAGTTTGGGACGAAGCGGTGCCTACACAGATACGCAGTATTTT.